Below, one T cell receptor (beta chain) is given with its context. Its antigen is unknown. From the 5' RACE reads, TCRdb called clonotypes with MiXCR, one entry per CDR3 protein. The sample includes 1,800,000 or so distinct CDR3 sequences, about 30% seen only once; the top ten take more than 0.25%. The data derive from a study of identical twins. Study-level points and caveats: Conclusions were drawn cross-sectionally by statistical analysis, without following the same donors.

The sequence derives from a newborn girl in good health. Sequenced input: cord blood.

The CDR3, as DNA: TGTGCCAGCAATGCGGCGCGCAATGAGCAGTTCTTC. Translation: CASNAARNEQFF. The rearrangement joins TRBV2 to TRBJ2-1, with unresolved D. The V end lost 7 bases, the J end lost 6 bases, and 10 bases lay between the germline ends. The length of the CDR3 is 12 residues. Germline V lookup: CDR1 SNHLY, CDR2 FYNNEI.